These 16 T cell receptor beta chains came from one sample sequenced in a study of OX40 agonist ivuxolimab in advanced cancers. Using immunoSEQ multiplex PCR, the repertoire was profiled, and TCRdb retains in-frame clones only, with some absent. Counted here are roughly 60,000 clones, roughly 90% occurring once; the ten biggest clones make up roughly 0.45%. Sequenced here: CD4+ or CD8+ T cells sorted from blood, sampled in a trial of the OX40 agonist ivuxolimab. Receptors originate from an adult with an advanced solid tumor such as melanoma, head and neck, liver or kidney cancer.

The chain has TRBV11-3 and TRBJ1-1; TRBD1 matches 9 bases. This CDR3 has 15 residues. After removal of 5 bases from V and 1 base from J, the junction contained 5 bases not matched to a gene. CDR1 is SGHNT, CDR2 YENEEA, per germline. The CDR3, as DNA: TGTGCCAGCAGCGGATCGACAGGGGGGAACACTGAAGCTTTCTTT. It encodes CASSGSTGGNTEAFF.

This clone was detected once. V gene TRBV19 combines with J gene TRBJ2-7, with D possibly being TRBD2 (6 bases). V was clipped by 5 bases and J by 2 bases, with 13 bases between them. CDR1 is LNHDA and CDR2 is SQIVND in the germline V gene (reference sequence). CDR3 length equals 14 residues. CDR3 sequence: CASSWAGPTYEQYF. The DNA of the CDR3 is TGTGCCAGTAGTTGGGCGGGGCCCACCTACGAGCAGTACTTC.

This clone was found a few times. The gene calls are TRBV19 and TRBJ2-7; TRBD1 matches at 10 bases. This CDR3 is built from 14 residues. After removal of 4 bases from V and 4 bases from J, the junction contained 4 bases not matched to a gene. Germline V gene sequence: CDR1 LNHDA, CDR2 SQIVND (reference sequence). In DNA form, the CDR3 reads TGTGCCAGTAGTAGGACAGGGGGAGCTTACGAGCAGTACTTC. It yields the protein CASSRTGGAYEQYF.

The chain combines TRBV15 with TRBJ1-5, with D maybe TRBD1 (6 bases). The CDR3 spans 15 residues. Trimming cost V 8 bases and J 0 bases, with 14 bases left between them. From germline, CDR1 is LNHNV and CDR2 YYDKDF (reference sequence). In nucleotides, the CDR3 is TGTGCCACCCTTCCTGACAGGTTTAGCAATCAGCCCCAGCATTTT. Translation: CATLPDRFSNQPQHF.

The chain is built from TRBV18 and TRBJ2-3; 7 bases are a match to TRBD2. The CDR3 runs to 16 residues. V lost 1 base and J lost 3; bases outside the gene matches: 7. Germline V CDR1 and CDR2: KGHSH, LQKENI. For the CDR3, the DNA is TGTGCCAGCTCACCACGCCTAGCGGAAACGACAGATACGCAGTATTTT. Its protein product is CASSPRLAETTDTQYF.

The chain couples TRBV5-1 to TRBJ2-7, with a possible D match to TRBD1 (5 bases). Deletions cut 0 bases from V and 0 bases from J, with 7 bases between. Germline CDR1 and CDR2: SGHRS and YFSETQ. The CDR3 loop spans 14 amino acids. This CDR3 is CASSLVGPSYEQYF. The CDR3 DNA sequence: TGCGCCAGCAGCTTGGTGGGGCCCTCCTACGAGCAGTACTTC.

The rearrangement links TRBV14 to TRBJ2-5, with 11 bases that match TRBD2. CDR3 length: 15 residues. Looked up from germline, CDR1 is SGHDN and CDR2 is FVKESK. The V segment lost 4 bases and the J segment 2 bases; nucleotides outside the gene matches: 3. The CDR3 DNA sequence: TGTGCCAGCAGCCCCACTAGCGGGAGTCAAGAGACCCAGTACTTC. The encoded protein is CASSPTSGSQETQYF.

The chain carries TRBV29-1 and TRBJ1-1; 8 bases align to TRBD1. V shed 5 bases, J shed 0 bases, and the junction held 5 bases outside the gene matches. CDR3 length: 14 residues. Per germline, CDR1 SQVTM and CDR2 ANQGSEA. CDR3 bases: TGCAGCGTTCGAGGGACAGGCATGAACACTGAAGCTTTCTTT. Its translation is CSVRGTGMNTEAFF.

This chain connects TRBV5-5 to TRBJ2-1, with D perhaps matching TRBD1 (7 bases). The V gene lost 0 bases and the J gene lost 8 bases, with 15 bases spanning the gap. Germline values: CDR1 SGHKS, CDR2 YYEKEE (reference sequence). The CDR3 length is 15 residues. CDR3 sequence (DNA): TGTGCCAGCAGCTTGGCCAGGGGGGCGTCTTATGAGCAGTTCTTC. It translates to CASSLARGASYEQFF.

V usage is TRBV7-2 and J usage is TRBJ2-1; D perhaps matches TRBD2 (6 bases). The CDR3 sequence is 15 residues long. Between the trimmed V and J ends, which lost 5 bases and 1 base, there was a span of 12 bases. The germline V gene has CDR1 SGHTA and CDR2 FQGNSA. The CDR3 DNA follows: TGTGCCAGCAGCCGAAACGGAGGGTCCTACAATGAGCAGTTCTTC. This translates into CASSRNGGSYNEQFF.

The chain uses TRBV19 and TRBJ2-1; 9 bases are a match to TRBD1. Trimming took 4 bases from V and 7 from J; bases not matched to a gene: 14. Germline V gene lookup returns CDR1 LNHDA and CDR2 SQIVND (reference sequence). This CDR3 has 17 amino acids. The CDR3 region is CASSTARPGQGRNEQFF. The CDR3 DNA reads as TGTGCCAGTAGTACCGCGAGACCGGGACAGGGAAGGAATGAGCAGTTCTTC.

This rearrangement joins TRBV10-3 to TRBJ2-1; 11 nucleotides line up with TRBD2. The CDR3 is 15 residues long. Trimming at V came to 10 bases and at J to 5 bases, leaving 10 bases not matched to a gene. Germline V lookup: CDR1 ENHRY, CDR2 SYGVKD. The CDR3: CATAPPGLADNEQFF. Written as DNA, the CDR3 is TGTGCCACCGCTCCCCCGGGACTAGCGGACAATGAGCAGTTCTTC.

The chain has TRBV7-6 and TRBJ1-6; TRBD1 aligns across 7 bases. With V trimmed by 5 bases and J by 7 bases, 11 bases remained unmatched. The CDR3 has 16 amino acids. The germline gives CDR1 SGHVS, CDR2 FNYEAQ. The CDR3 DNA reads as TGTGCCAGCAGCCCGACTAGTCAGGGGGGGAATTCACCCCTCCACTTT. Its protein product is CASSPTSQGGNSPLHF.

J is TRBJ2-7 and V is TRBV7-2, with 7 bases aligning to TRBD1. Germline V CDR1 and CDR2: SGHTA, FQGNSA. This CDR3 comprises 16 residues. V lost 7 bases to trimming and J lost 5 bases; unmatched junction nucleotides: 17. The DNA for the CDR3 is TGTGCCAGCAACAAAATGGCTTGGGCCCAGGGGGACGAGCAGTACTTC. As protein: CASNKMAWAQGDEQYF. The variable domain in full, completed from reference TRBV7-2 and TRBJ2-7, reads GAGVSQSPSNKVTEKGKDVELRCDPISGHTALYWYRQSLGQGLEFLIYFQGNSAPDKSGLPSDRFSAERTGGSVSTLTIQRTQQEDSAVYLCASNKMAWAQGDEQYFGPGTRLTVT.

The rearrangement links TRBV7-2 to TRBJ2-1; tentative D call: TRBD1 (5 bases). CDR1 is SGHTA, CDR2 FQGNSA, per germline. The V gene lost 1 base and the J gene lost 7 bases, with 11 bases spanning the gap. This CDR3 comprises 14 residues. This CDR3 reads CASSLVWGPNEQFF. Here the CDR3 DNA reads TGTGCCAGCAGCTTAGTTTGGGGCCCAAATGAGCAGTTCTTC.

The CDR3: CASSPFSDKNTEAFF. For the CDR3, the DNA is TGTGCCAGCTCACCATTCTCGGACAAGAACACTGAAGCTTTCTTT. The V call is TRBV18, the J call TRBJ1-1, with a weak D call TRBD1 (5 bases). Germline CDR1 KGHSH, CDR2 LQKENI. This CDR3 contains 15 residues. V gave up 2 bases and J gave up 1 base, with 11 bases separating them.